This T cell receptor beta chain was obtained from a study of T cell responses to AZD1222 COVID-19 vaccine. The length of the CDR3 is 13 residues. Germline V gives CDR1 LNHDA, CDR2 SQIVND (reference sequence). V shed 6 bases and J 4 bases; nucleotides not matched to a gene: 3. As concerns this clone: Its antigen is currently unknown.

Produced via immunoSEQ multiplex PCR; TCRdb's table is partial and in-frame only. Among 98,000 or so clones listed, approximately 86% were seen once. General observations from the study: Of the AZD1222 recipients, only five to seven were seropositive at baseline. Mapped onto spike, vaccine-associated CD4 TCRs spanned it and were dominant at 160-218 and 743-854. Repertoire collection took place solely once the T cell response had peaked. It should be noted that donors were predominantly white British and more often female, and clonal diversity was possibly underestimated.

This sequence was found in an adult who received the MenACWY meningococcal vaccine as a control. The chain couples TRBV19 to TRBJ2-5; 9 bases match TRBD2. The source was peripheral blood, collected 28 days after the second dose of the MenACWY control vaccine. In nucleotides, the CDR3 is TGTGCCAGTAGAAGGACTAGCGCAGAGACCCAGTACTTC. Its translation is CASRRTSAETQYF.